These 28 T cell receptor beta chains originate from one sample sequenced in a study of early T cells in non-severe SARS-CoV-2 infection. TCRdb independently ran MiXCR on the 5' RACE reads; one entry per CDR3 protein. Found here are 60,000 to 75,000 distinct CDR3 sequences, 10% to 12% of them singletons; the top ten hold 5% to 7%. The input for sequencing was whole blood, taken at baseline. Source of these receptors: an adult who was a healthcare worker with PCR-confirmed SARS-CoV-2 infection or an uninfected control (not recorded which).

The gene calls are TRBV20-1 and TRBJ1-3, with D perhaps matching TRBD1 (6 bases). V lost 6 bases and J lost 2, with 11 bases in between. This CDR3 is 13 amino acids long. In germline, CDR1 is DFQATT, CDR2 SNEGSKA (reference sequence). CDR3 region: CSANRVPGNTIYF. The CDR3 bases are TGCAGTGCAAACAGGGTTCCTGGAAACACCATATATTTT.

The sample holds many counts of this clonotype. V usage is TRBV20-1 and J usage is TRBJ2-7; 9 positions match TRBD2. Unmatched junction bases numbered 9, after V lost 6 bases and J lost 0 bases. CDR1 and CDR2 (germline): DFQATT, SNEGSKA (reference sequence). This CDR3 spans 15 amino acids. The CDR3 loop is CSAATSGHSSYEQYF. The DNA of the CDR3 is TGCAGTGCGGCGACTAGCGGACATAGCTCCTACGAGCAGTACTTC.

The chain is built from TRBV4-3 and TRBJ1-4; D is possibly TRBD1 (6 bases). The CDR3 contains 16 residues. The ends were cut back, 4 bases at V and 5 bases at J, with 17 bases in the middle. CDR1 LGHNA and CDR2 YSLEER come from the germline V gene. The DNA of the CDR3 is TGCGCCAGCAGCCGAAATTACAGGGCTACAAATGAAAAACTGTTTTTT. It is translated as CASSRNYRATNEKLFF.

This clonotype has at least ten counts. V gene TRBV18 combines with J gene TRBJ2-7, with 13 bases identical to TRBD2. CDR1 is KGHSH, CDR2 LQKENI, per germline. The CDR3 has 18 residues. Trimming removed 3 bases from V and 3 bases from J; junction bases left unmatched: 11. In DNA, the CDR3 is TGTGCCAGCTCACCTCTCCGGACTAGCGGGAGCCCGAACTACGAGCAGTACTTC. Translated, it gives CASSPLRTSGSPNYEQYF.

This clonotype showed up many times. The chain carries TRBV27 and TRBJ1-5; D ambiguous. The CDR3 has 14 residues. Germline V gene lookup returns CDR1 MNHEY and CDR2 SMNVEV (reference sequence). Trimming took 6 bases from V and 0 from J, leaving 9 bases between them. In DNA form, the CDR3 reads TGTGCCAGCAGCCCTGACGGTAGCAATCAGCCCCAGCATTTT. This encodes CASSPDGSNQPQHF.

The chain joins TRBV28 to TRBJ2-1; TRBD2 aligns across 12 bases. The CDR3 is 15 amino acids. The germline CDR1 and CDR2 sequences are MDHEN and SYDVKM. The J segment lost 7 bases and the V segment lost 5 bases, leaving 6 bases of the junction unmatched. CDR3 sequence (DNA): TGTGCCAGCAGTGTCCTAGCGGGGGGGCCAAATGAGCAGTTCTTC. Translated: CASSVLAGGPNEQFF.

V is TRBV20-1 and J is TRBJ1-2; no reliable D call. Germline CDR1 DFQATT, CDR2 SNEGSKA (reference sequence). This CDR3 contains 12 residues. CDR3 protein: CSTRALNYGYTF. As DNA, the CDR3 is TGCAGCACGAGGGCGCTTAACTATGGCTACACCTTC.

V gene TRBV20-1 combines with J gene TRBJ2-7, with D perhaps matching TRBD1 (6 bases). The CDR3 sequence is 14 residues long. The germline V gene has CDR1 DFQATT and CDR2 SNEGSKA (reference sequence). V lost 2 bases to trimming and J lost 1 base, with 12 bases between them. The CDR3 sequence: CSARLAGVSYEQYF. The DNA for the CDR3 is TGCAGTGCTAGATTGGCAGGGGTGTCCTACGAGCAGTACTTC.

This clonotype was counted at least ten times. The CDR3 protein is CASSQDVWKTQYF. The CDR3 region has the DNA TGCGCCAGCAGCCAAGACGTATGGAAGACCCAGTACTTC. J is TRBJ2-5 and V is TRBV4-3; D gene uncertain. V was clipped by 0 bases and J by 6 bases, with 8 bases between them. The CDR3 is 13 amino acids. The V gene's germline CDR1 is LGHNA and CDR2 YSLEER.

The chain employs TRBV24-1 and TRBJ2-2; D may match TRBD1 or TRBD2 (6 bases each). The CDR3 loop spans 20 amino acids. Germline CDR1 KGHDR, CDR2 SFDVKD. The V end lost 3 bases, the J end lost 4 bases, and 26 bases lay between the germline ends. CDR3 protein: CATSDPPGARKKGVTGELFF. In nucleotides, the CDR3 is TGTGCCACCAGTGATCCCCCGGGGGCAAGAAAAAAAGGTGTCACCGGGGAGCTGTTTTTT.

The CDR3 DNA reads TGCAGCGTTGCAAGGGTCCTGTTGGGCGAGCAGTACTTC. This encodes CSVARVLLGEQYF. The V and J genes are TRBV29-1 and TRBJ2-7; D is unresolved. CDR1 SQVTM and CDR2 ANQGSEA come from the germline V gene. The CDR3 is 13 residues long. Trimming cost V 4 bases and J 6 bases, with 16 bases left between them.

This clonotype was counted only a few times. This chain connects TRBV4-1 to TRBJ2-7; no definite D call. V gave up 1 base and J gave up 6 bases, with 10 bases separating them. CDR1 MGHRA and CDR2 YSYEKL come from the germline V gene. The CDR3 has 13 amino acids. The CDR3 coding sequence is TGCGCCAGCAGCCAAGTCCTGGGGTCCGAGCAGTACTTC. This gives the protein CASSQVLGSEQYF.

Many counts were recorded for this clonotype. This chain uses TRBV27 with TRBJ2-1, with TRBD2 matching over 11 bases. This CDR3 is built from 15 residues. CDR1 is MNHEY, CDR2 SMNVEV, per germline (reference sequence). V trimming: 6 bases; J trimming: 2 bases; junction bases outside the gene matches: 3. The CDR3 bases are TGTGCCAGCAGGAATAGCGGGGGGGCCTACAATGAGCAGTTCTTC. Translated: CASRNSGGAYNEQFF.

This clonotype was counted many times. The V call is TRBV12-3 or TRBV12-4, the J call TRBJ2-3; D gene unclear. The CDR3 runs to 12 residues. Deletions cut 7 bases from V and 4 bases from J, with 9 bases between. The CDR3 sequence: CASTLKPDTQYF. The CDR3 DNA reads TGTGCCAGCACCCTAAAACCAGATACGCAGTATTTT.

The chain carries TRBV6-2 or TRBV6-3 and TRBJ2-7; 10 nucleotides match TRBD1. The CDR3 contains 14 residues. V shed 6 bases, J shed 2 bases, and the junction held 4 bases outside the gene matches. The germline gives CDR1 MNHEY, CDR2 SVGEGT. CDR3 nucleotide sequence: TGTGCCAGCAGCTCGGGACAGGGGCCCTACGAGCAGTACTTC. Its protein is CASSSGQGPYEQYF.

The chain combines TRBV29-1 with TRBJ2-7; the D gene is possibly TRBD1 (6 bases). Germline CDR1 and CDR2: SQVTM and ANQGSEA. Between the trimmed V and J ends, which lost 2 bases and 0 bases, there was a span of 8 bases. CDR3 length equals 13 residues. For the CDR3, the DNA is TGCAGCGTTGAAACAGGGTTCTCCTACGAGCAGTACTTC. It codes for CSVETGFSYEQYF.

The CDR3 here is CASSRRGSTDTQYF. DNA for the CDR3: TGTGCCAGCAGCCGTCGGGGAAGCACAGATACGCAGTATTTT. The chain links TRBV7-6 to TRBJ2-3; D is perhaps TRBD2 (5 bases). V dropped 5 bases and J dropped 0 bases, with 9 bases sitting between them. The CDR3 sequence is 14 residues long. The germline gives CDR1 SGHVS, CDR2 FNYEAQ.

This clonotype was detected a few times. The chain has TRBV7-9 and TRBJ2-2, with D perhaps matching TRBD2 (6 bases). This CDR3 contains 13 residues. V gave up 5 bases and J gave up 7 bases, with 11 bases separating them. Germline-derived CDR1 and CDR2 are SEHNR and FQNEAQ (reference sequence). The CDR3 is CASSLRTIGELFF. The CDR3, as DNA: TGTGCCAGCAGCCTACGGACTATCGGGGAGCTGTTTTTT.

V and J are TRBV19 and TRBJ1-2, with unresolved D. V was pared by 8 bases and J by 8 bases, with 21 bases between. In germline, CDR1 is LNHDA, CDR2 SQIVND (reference sequence). CDR3 length equals 14 residues. The CDR3 DNA reads TGTGCCAGTTCTAACACGGTATCCCCTCGGGGCTACACCTTC. This gives the protein CASSNTVSPRGYTF.

This clonotype was seen many times. V gene TRBV20-1 combines with J gene TRBJ2-7; a possible D gene is TRBD1 (6 bases). V was trimmed by 6 bases and J by 1 base, leaving 19 bases between them. This CDR3 has 15 amino acids. Looked up from germline, CDR1 is DFQATT and CDR2 is SNEGSKA (reference sequence). CDR3 DNA: TGCAGTGCCCAGGGGCCAGCGGCGGTTTCCTACGAGCAGTACTTC. Its translation is CSAQGPAAVSYEQYF.

The chain is built from TRBV4-1 and TRBJ1-6, with D maybe TRBD1 (6 bases). V was clipped by 0 bases and J by 7 bases, with 13 bases between them. The CDR3 contains 16 residues. Germline V gene sequence: CDR1 MGHRA, CDR2 YSYEKL. The CDR3 region is CASSQDLARGNSPLHF. The CDR3 region has the DNA TGCGCCAGCAGCCAAGATCTGGCCAGGGGAAATTCACCCCTCCACTTT.

This clonotype occurred many times. This sequence joins TRBV18 and TRBJ1-5, with a possible D match to TRBD1 (5 bases). V was pared by 3 bases and J by 3 bases, with 9 bases between. Germline CDR1 and CDR2: KGHSH and LQKENI. The CDR3 is 14 amino acids. The CDR3 loop reads CASSPGGVNQPQHF. CDR3 nucleotide sequence: TGTGCCAGCTCACCCGGGGGAGTCAATCAGCCCCAGCATTTT.

This clonotype occurred a few times. CDR3 residues: CASSGDQANYGYTF. The CDR3 DNA reads TGTGCCAGCAGCGGGGATCAGGCTAACTATGGCTACACCTTC. The gene calls are TRBV9 and TRBJ1-2, with D unresolved. This CDR3 spans 14 amino acids. The V end was cut by 3 bases, the J end by 0 bases, with 9 bases between. Germline V gene data show CDR1 as SGDLS and CDR2 as YYNGEE. Full variable domain (missing parts from reference TRBV9 and TRBJ1-2): DSGVTQTPKHLITATGQRVTLRCSPRSGDLSVYWYQQSLDQGLQFLIQYYNGEERAKGNILERFSAQQFPDLHSELNLSSLELGDSALYFCASSGDQANYGYTFGSGTRLTVV.

The gene calls are TRBV7-9 and TRBJ2-1; 14 bases are a match to TRBD2. Germline V gene sequence: CDR1 SEHNR, CDR2 FQNEAQ (reference sequence). This CDR3 is built from 15 residues. The trim removed 4 bases at V and 9 bases at J, leaving 5 bases unmatched. The CDR3 DNA reads as TGTGCCAGCAGCTCTGGACTAGCGGGGGGTATTGAGCAGTTCTTC. This codes for CASSSGLAGGIEQFF.

This clonotype was found a few times. The chain links TRBV6-5 to TRBJ2-7; 9 bases align to TRBD1. Germline V lookup: CDR1 MNHEY, CDR2 SVGAGI. V shed 5 bases, J shed 0 bases, and the junction held 8 bases outside the gene matches. This CDR3 comprises 16 residues. CDR3 bases: TGTGCCAGCAGTCGGGCCGGGACAGGGAACTCCTACGAGCAGTACTTC. Translated: CASSRAGTGNSYEQYF.

This clonotype has a count of ten or more. This chain uses TRBV20-1 with TRBJ1-1; D is perhaps TRBD1 (5 bases). The V end lost 3 bases, the J end lost 3 bases, and 14 bases lay between the germline ends. Germline V gives CDR1 DFQATT, CDR2 SNEGSKA (reference sequence). The CDR3 extends over 14 amino acids. CDR3: CSARDIQGDTEAFF. CDR3 nucleotides: TGCAGTGCTAGGGACATCCAAGGGGACACTGAAGCTTTCTTT.

In this sample, this clonotype turned up a few times. The rearrangement uses TRBV29-1 and TRBJ1-4; D call uncertain. Trimming removed 6 bases at V and 8 bases at J, with 10 bases between. Looked up from germline, CDR1 is SQVTM and CDR2 is ANQGSEA. The CDR3 is 11 amino acids. The DNA for the CDR3 is TGCAGCGTCCCGTGGGGAGAAAAACTGTTTTTT. Its translation: CSVPWGEKLFF.

The CDR3 loop reads CASSFGLAGKDTQYF. The CDR3 nucleotides read TGTGCCAGCAGCTTTGGACTAGCGGGGAAAGATACGCAGTATTTT. V is TRBV7-2 and J is TRBJ2-3, with TRBD2 matching 12 bases. The CDR3 loop spans 15 amino acids. The V and J ends lost 3 bases and 5 bases, in that order; junction bases with no gene match: 3. From germline, CDR1 is SGHTA and CDR2 FQGNSA.